The rows below give T cell receptor beta chains drawn from one sample of a study of control samples from healthy donors and cancer patients. Clones were read by immunoSEQ multiplex PCR, and TCRdb kept only the in-frame ones, dropping some. The table lists roughly 120,000 clones, approximately 94% of them singletons. The sequenced sample was blood. The receptors stem from a man aged 25-40 years in good health. Both conserved end residues are part of each CDR3. Fields, in order: V gene, J gene, CDR3 protein.

V gene: TRBV10-3; J gene: TRBJ2-5; CDR3 protein: CAISESISGLADETQYF
V gene: TRBV30; J gene: TRBJ2-4; CDR3 protein: CAWEVGGNIQYF
V gene: TRBV19; J gene: TRBJ2-2; CDR3 protein: CASSIGLGMDTGELFF
V gene: TRBV11-2; J gene: TRBJ1-1; CDR3 protein: CASSLEMNTEAFF
V gene: TRBV25-1; J gene: TRBJ2-3; CDR3 protein: CASSERKSGTDTQYF
V gene: TRBV5-8; J gene: TRBJ1-2; CDR3 protein: CASSSGQGGGYGYTF
V gene: TRBV3-1/TRBV3-2; J gene: TRBJ2-5; CDR3 protein: CASSQDNEETQYF
V gene: TRBV5-6; J gene: TRBJ2-1; CDR3 protein: CASSSLTSGGLNEQFF
V gene: TRBV7-9; J gene: TRBJ1-5; CDR3 protein: CASSSGTFSNQPQHF
V gene: TRBV7-9; J gene: TRBJ1-1; CDR3 protein: CASSLARGLGAEAFF
V gene: TRBV4-3; J gene: TRBJ2-2; CDR3 protein: CASSQGGTGGFFNTGELFF
V gene: TRBV25-1; J gene: TRBJ2-1; CDR3 protein: CASSASGGYNEQFF
V gene: TRBV30; J gene: TRBJ2-5; CDR3 protein: CAWSVIAGVQETQYF
V gene: TRBV21-1; J gene: TRBJ1-1; CDR3 protein: CASSKAGWDRGPVQLWAFF
V gene: TRBV3-1/TRBV3-2; J gene: TRBJ1-2; CDR3 protein: CASSPGTGNLGGYTF
V gene: TRBV19; J gene: TRBJ2-1; CDR3 protein: CASSIQGNYNEQFF
V gene: TRBV29-1; J gene: TRBJ2-5; CDR3 protein: CSVGGQGGTQYF
V gene: TRBV18; J gene: TRBJ1-2; CDR3 protein: CASSPSSYGYTF
V gene: TRBV9; J gene: TRBJ2-1; CDR3 protein: CASSPTSRGNEQFF